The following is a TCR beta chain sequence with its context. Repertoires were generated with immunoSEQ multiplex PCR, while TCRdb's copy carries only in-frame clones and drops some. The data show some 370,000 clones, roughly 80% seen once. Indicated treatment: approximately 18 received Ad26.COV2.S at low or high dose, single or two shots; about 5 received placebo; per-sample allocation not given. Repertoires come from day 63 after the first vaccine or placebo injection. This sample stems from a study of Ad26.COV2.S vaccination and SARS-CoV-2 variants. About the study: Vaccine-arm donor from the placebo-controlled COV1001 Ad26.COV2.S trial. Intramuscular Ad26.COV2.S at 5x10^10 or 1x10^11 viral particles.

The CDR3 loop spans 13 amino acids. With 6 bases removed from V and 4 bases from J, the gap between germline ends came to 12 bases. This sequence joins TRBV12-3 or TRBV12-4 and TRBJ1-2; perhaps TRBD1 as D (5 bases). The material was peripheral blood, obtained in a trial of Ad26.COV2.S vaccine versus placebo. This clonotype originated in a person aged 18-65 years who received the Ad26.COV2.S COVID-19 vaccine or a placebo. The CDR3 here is CASSGTASYGYTF. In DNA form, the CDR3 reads TGTGCCAGCAGCGGGACGGCCTCCTATGGCTACACCTTC.